This TCR beta chain was sequenced for a study of Ad26.COV2.S vaccination and SARS-CoV-2 variants. Study results and caveats: Possible underestimation of total T cell responses by the TCR breadth and depth analyses was noted. Participants in the vaccine arm had higher spike-specific TCR breadth; placebo recipients had lower.

Per the germline V gene, CDR1 is MNHNS and CDR2 is SASEGT. After removal of 2 bases from V and 0 bases from J, the junction contained 2 bases not matched to a gene. This CDR3 is built from 16 residues. Sequencing used immunoSEQ multiplex PCR; TCRdb keeps in-frame clones, though not all of them. The sample lists about 390,000 clones, 70% to 90% occurring once. A note on this clone: Its target is not known.

As to treatment: some 20 received Ad26.COV2.S at low or high dose, single or two shots; 5 received placebo; per-sample allocation not given. Day 63 following the first vaccine or placebo injection was when the samples were taken. This vaccine is an Ad26 vector that expresses the Wuhan-strain SARS-CoV-2 spike. This chain uses TRBV6-1 with TRBJ2-1; 9 nucleotides align to TRBD1. This specimen was peripheral blood, taken in a trial of Ad26.COV2.S vaccine versus placebo. The origin of this receptor is a person aged 18-60 years who received the Ad26.COV2.S COVID-19 vaccine or a placebo. The CDR3 spells CASSEMTGGSYNEQFF. The CDR3 DNA sequence: TGTGCCAGCAGTGAAATGACAGGGGGCTCCTACAATGAGCAGTTCTTC.